This entry lists 3 T cell receptor beta chains sequenced from one sample in a study of siplizumab effects on memory and regulatory T cells. Some clones are missing from TCRdb's copy, which holds only in-frame ones; the method was immunoSEQ multiplex PCR. The table records about 120,000 clones, around 94% of them present only once. Sequencing was carried out using non-Treg CD4+ T cells sorted from blood. The receptors originated from a human donor in good health.

The chain couples TRBV5-1 to TRBJ1-3, with D hard to call. CDR1 is SGHRS and CDR2 is YFSETQ in the germline V gene. The CDR3 consists of 12 residues. The V gene lost 5 bases and the J gene lost 0 bases, with 3 bases spanning the gap. The CDR3 reads CASRDSGNTIYF. For the CDR3, the DNA is TGCGCCAGCAGAGACTCTGGAAACACCATATATTTT. Using reference TRBV5-1 and TRBJ1-3 for the parts outside the CDR3, the full variable domain is KAGVTQTPRYLIKTRGQQVTLSCSPISGHRSVSWYQQTPGQGLQFLFEYFSETQRNKGNFPGRFSGRQFSNSRSEMNVSTLELGDSALYLCASRDSGNTIYFGEGSWLTVV.

V and J are TRBV19 and TRBJ2-3, with D unclear. CDR3 length: 12 residues. Germline CDR1 and CDR2: LNHDA and SQIVND (reference sequence). V lost 3 bases, J lost 6 bases, and 7 bases lay in between. CDR3 sequence reads: CASSISGDTQYF. The CDR3 nucleotides read TGTGCCAGTAGTATTTCTGGCGATACGCAGTATTTT. The whole variable domain, filled in from reference TRBV19 and TRBJ2-3, reads DGGITQSPKYLFRKEGQNVTLSCEQNLNHDAMYWYRQDPGQGLRLIYYSQIVNDFQKGDIAEGYSVSREKKESFPLTVTSAQKNPTAFYLCASSISGDTQYFGPGTRLTVL.

The chain recombines TRBV4-2 with TRBJ2-5; no definite D call. Germline assignment: CDR1 LGHNA and CDR2 YNFKEQ. V was trimmed by 2 bases and J by 4 bases, leaving 17 bases between them. The CDR3 loop spans 16 amino acids. The chain's CDR3 is CASSQLSWVVLETQYF. The CDR3 DNA sequence: TGTGCCAGCAGCCAATTATCCTGGGTAGTTTTAGAGACCCAGTACTTC.